This T cell receptor beta chain stems from a study of shared clonotypes between healthy human individuals. Study-wide context: A donor's plate count was three for CD4 naive and three for CD4 memory; CD8 naive had two and CD8 memory one.

Nashville, Tennessee was home to all donors, who were Caucasian adults. CD8 memory combined CD45RO+ cells with CCR7-negative CD45RA+ TemRA cells. Genomic DNA of each subset was evenly split across several immunoSEQ plates. Profiling relied on immunoSEQ multiplex PCR, and the TCRdb table lists in-frame clones only, not all of them. Among 110,000 or so clones listed, 68% were seen once. This CDR3 comprises 15 residues. Germline values: CDR1 SGHRS, CDR2 YFSETQ. V trimming: 4 bases; J trimming: 2 bases; junction bases outside the gene matches: 5. This receptor was taken from a woman aged 30 to 39 in good health. Sequencing input: memory CD8+ T cells sorted from blood. Subset meaning: CD45RO+ cells pooled with CCR7-negative TemRA cells. The gene calls are TRBV5-1 and TRBJ2-1, with 8 nucleotides matching TRBD1. The DNA for the CDR3 is TGCGCCAGCAGCACAGACAGGGGCGCCTACAATGAGCAGTTCTTC. Translation gives CASSTDRGAYNEQFF. Full variable domain (missing parts from reference TRBV5-1 and TRBJ2-1): KAGVTQTPRYLIKTRGQQVTLSCSPISGHRSVSWYQQTPGQGLQFLFEYFSETQRNKGNFPGRFSGRQFSNSRSEMNVSTLELGDSALYLCASSTDRGAYNEQFFGPGTRLTVL.